This is a list of T cell receptor beta chains from one sample in a study of blood T cell repertoires in COVID-19. Only in-frame clones appear in the TCRdb table, and some are missing; sequencing was by immunoSEQ multiplex PCR. The table shows fewer than 250,000 clones, with 83% occurring only once. Specimen: PBMCs or T cells enriched from blood (not recorded which). The receptors shown here come from a woman aged 40-49 years who had been exposed to COVID-19. Each CDR3 is given with its conserved first and last residue. A D gene is named only where the DNA matches it firmly. Part of the rows lack a size; the others show once, few, many or a class for expanded clones.

cdr3_aa,cdr3_nt,v_call,clone_size,d_call,j_call
CASSQGPQGAPYEQYF,TGTGCCAGCAGCCAAGGGCCGCAGGGGGCCCCCTACGAGCAGTACTTC,TRBV7-6,NA,TRBD1,TRBJ2-7
CASSLPSRGITNEKLFF,TGTGCCAGCAGCCTTCCCTCTAGGGGAATAACTAATGAAAAACTGTTTTTT,TRBV3-1/TRBV3-2,NA,NA,TRBJ1-4
CASSSSSGSSTDTQYF,TGTGCCAGCAGCTCCTCTAGCGGTTCTAGCACAGATACGCAGTATTTT,TRBV11-1,NA,TRBD2,TRBJ2-3
CASSFLIDGYTF,TGTGCCAGCAGCTTCTTAATTGATGGCTACACCTTC,TRBV11-2,NA,NA,TRBJ1-2
CASSLRQGEKLFF,TGTGCCAGCAGCTTGAGACAGGGTGAAAAACTGTTTTTT,TRBV7-9,once,TRBD1,TRBJ1-4
CASGPSGANVLTF,TGTGCTAGTGGCCCATCTGGGGCCAACGTCCTGACTTTC,TRBV12-5,NA,NA,TRBJ2-6
CASSLVSPRAAFF,TGTGCCAGCAGCTTGGTCTCCCCGCGCGCGGCTTTCTTT,TRBV5-5,NA,NA,TRBJ1-1
CASSPRESSGGPLDKNIQYF,TGTGCCAGCTCACCAAGGGAGTCCAGCGGGGGGCCCCTCGACAAAAACATTCAGTACTTC,TRBV18,NA,TRBD2,TRBJ2-4
CASSQGIGMNTEAFF,TGTGCCAGCAGCCAAGGAATCGGGATGAACACTGAAGCTTTCTTT,TRBV7-9,NA,NA,TRBJ1-1
CASSYRQKNNEQFF,TGTGCCAGCAGTTACCGACAGAAGAACAATGAGCAGTTCTTC,TRBV6-2/TRBV6-3,NA,NA,TRBJ2-1
CASSYTGPGGNSPLHF,TGTGCCAGCAGTTACACCGGGCCCGGAGGTAATTCACCCCTCCACTTT,TRBV6-5,NA,NA,TRBJ1-6
CASSLALGDRDYNEQFF,TGTGCCAGCAGCTTAGCGCTGGGGGACAGGGACTACAATGAGCAGTTCTTC,TRBV7-9,NA,TRBD1,TRBJ2-1
CASSRSTGAVETQYF,TGTGCCAGCAGTCGATCGACAGGGGCGGTGGAGACCCAGTACTTC,TRBV28,NA,TRBD1,TRBJ2-5
CASSSSSDTQYF,TGTGCCAGCAGTTCTAGCTCAGATACGCAGTATTTT,TRBV6-6,NA,NA,TRBJ2-3
CSASFTGNPYEQYF,TGCAGTGCTAGTTTTACAGGGAACCCCTACGAGCAGTACTTC,TRBV20-1,NA,NA,TRBJ2-7
CASSPTVNSNQPQHF,TGTGCCAGCAGCCCGACAGTGAATAGCAATCAGCCCCAGCATTTT,TRBV3-1/TRBV3-2,NA,NA,TRBJ1-5
CASSDSRSKDTGELFF,TGTGCCAGCAGTGACTCGAGATCGAAAGACACCGGGGAGCTGTTTTTT,TRBV6-4,NA,NA,TRBJ2-2
CASSEGTGGYGYTF,TGTGCCAGCAGTGAAGGGACAGGGGGCTATGGCTACACCTTC,TRBV5-6,NA,TRBD1,TRBJ1-2
CASSPPTGFYIYF,TGTGCCAGCAGCCCGCCGACAGGGTTCTACATATATTTT,TRBV5-5,NA,TRBD1,TRBJ1-3
CASSQTLRDRATGELFF,TGTGCCAGCAGTCAAACCCTCCGGGACAGGGCAACCGGGGAGCTGTTTTTT,TRBV27,NA,TRBD1,TRBJ2-2
CASRPMRAGGDHNEQFF,TGTGCCAGCAGGCCCATGAGAGCGGGGGGCGACCACAATGAGCAGTTCTTC,TRBV27,NA,TRBD2,TRBJ2-1
CASSPARDTDEQYF,TGTGCCAGTAGTCCAGCCAGGGATACGGACGAGCAGTACTTC,TRBV19,NA,NA,TRBJ2-7
CASSQSMGGDYEQYF,TGTGCCAGCAGCCAATCCATGGGGGGGGACTACGAGCAGTACTTC,TRBV16,few,TRBD2,TRBJ2-7
CASSEGTGEIRGDTQYF,TGTGCCAGCAGTGAAGGGACAGGGGAAATTCGGGGAGATACGCAGTATTTT,TRBV2,NA,TRBD1,TRBJ2-3
CASSYQQVLNTGELFF,TGTGCCAGCAGTTACCAACAGGTTCTTAACACCGGGGAGCTGTTTTTT,TRBV6-5,NA,NA,TRBJ2-2
CASSYEGVNSPLHF,TGTGCCAGCAGTTACGAGGGGGTAAATTCACCCCTCCACTTT,TRBV6-5,NA,NA,TRBJ1-6
CASMRDNEQFF,TGTGCCAGCATGAGAGACAATGAGCAGTTCTTC,TRBV9,NA,NA,TRBJ2-1
CASSLGRASTDTQYF,TGTGCCAGCAGCCTAGGGCGGGCTAGCACAGATACGCAGTATTTT,TRBV9,NA,NA,TRBJ2-3
CATSGSRQGAKQYF,TGTGCCACCAGTGGCTCGCGCCAGGGGGCCAAGCAGTACTTC,TRBV24-1,NA,TRBD1,TRBJ2-7
CASSQHLAGAREQFF,TGTGCCAGCAGCCAACATCTAGCGGGGGCCCGTGAGCAGTTCTTC,TRBV3-1/TRBV3-2,NA,TRBD2,TRBJ2-1